This T cell receptor (beta chain) appears in the sequencing data of a study of cytomegalovirus exposure and HLA in healthy donors. Study-wide context: Within an early data release were about 85 million unique TCRs drawn from HLA-typed donors. Of a few hundred genotyped donors, around 76% clustered with self-reported Caucasian donors.

PCR amplification relied on 60 Vbeta primers (plus 13 Jbeta primers). The protocol was immunoSEQ multiplex PCR, while the TCRdb copy is restricted to in-frame clones and leaves out a portion. The data show about 160,000 clones, around 84% seen once. General observations from the study: Productive rates of about 90% or about 30% were seen for most TCR beta V segments in an earlier analysis.

About this clone itself: What it binds is not known.

V dropped 5 bases and J dropped 5; count of bases not matched to a gene: 6. From germline, CDR1 is MNHEY and CDR2 SVGAGI. CDR3 length equals 13 residues. The sequence was collected from a man younger than 35 in good health and CMV-seronegative. This rearrangement joins TRBV6-5 to TRBJ2-7; 7 bases are shared with TRBD1. Specimen: PBMCs. CDR3 DNA: TGTGCCAGCAGTCGGACAGGTCGGGACGAGCAGTACTTC. Translated: CASSRTGRDEQYF.